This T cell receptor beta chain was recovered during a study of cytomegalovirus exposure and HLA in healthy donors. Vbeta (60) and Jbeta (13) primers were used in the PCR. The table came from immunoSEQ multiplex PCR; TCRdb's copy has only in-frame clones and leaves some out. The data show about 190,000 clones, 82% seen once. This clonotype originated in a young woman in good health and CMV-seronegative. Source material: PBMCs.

The DNA of the CDR3 is TGTGCCAGCAGCCCAGAGATCCGGGGGGGAGATACGCAGTATTTT. Translated, it gives CASSPEIRGGDTQYF. This chain uses TRBV4-2 with TRBJ2-3, with 8 nucleotides matching TRBD2. The CDR3 runs 15 residues. The V and J ends lost 4 bases and 5 bases, in that order; junction bases with no gene match: 8. Per germline, CDR1 LGHNA and CDR2 YNFKEQ.